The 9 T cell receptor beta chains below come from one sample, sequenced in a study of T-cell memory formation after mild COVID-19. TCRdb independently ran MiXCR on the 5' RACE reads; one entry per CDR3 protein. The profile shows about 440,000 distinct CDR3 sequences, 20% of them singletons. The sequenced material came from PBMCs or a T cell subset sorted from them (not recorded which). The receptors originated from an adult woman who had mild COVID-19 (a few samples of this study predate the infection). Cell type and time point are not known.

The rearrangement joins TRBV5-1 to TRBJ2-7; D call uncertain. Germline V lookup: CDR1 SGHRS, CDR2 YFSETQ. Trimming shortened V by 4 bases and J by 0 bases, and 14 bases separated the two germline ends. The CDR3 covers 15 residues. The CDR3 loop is CASSPVRQSSYEQYF. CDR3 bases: TGCGCCAGCAGCCCAGTCAGGCAGAGCTCCTACGAGCAGTACTTC.

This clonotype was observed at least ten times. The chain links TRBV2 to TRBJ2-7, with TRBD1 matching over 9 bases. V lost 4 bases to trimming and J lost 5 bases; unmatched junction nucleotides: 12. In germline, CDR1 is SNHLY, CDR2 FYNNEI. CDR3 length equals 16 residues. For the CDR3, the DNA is TGTGCCAGCAGTGCGGGACAGGGCAACCTAATCCACGAGCAGTACTTC. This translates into CASSAGQGNLIHEQYF.

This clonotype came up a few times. CDR3 nucleotide sequence: TGTGCCAGCAGGACGGGGGCCCGTATGTACTTC. As protein: CASRTGARMYF. The chain recombines TRBV6-5 with TRBJ2-5, with D perhaps TRBD1 or TRBD2 (6 bases each). Trimming took 6 bases from V and 13 from J, leaving 15 bases between them. The CDR3 runs to 11 residues. The germline V gene has CDR1 MNHEY and CDR2 SVGAGI.

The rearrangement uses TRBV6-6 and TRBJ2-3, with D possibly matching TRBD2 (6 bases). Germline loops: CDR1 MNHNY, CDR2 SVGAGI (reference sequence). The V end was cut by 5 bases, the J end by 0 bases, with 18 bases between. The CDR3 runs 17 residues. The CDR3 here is CASSLLEGGPSTDTQYF. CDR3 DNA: TGTGCCAGCAGTCTTCTGGAGGGCGGTCCTAGCACAGATACGCAGTATTTT.

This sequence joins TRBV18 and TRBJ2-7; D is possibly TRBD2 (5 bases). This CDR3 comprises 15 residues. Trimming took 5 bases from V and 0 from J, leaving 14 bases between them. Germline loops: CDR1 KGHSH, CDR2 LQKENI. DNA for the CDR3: TGTGCCAGCTCATGGGCGGGCAGTTACTCCTACGAGCAGTACTTC. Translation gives CASSWAGSYSYEQYF.

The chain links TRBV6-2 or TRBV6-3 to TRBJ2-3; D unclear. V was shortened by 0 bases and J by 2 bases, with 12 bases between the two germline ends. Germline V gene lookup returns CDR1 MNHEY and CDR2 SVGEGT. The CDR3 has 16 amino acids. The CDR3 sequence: CASSYSRIGSTDTQYF. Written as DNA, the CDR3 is TGTGCCAGCAGTTACTCGAGGATCGGTTCCACAGATACGCAGTATTTT.

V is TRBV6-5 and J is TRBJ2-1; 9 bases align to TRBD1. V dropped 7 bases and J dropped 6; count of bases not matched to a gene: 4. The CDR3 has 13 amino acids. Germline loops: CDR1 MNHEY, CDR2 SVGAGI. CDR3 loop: CASNRGPSNEQFF. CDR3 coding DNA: TGTGCCAGCAACAGGGGGCCGTCCAATGAGCAGTTCTTC.

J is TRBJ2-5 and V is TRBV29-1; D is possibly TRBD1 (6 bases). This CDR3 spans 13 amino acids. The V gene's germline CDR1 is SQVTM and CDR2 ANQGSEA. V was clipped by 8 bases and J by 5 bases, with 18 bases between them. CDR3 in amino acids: CSTHGTNSETQYF. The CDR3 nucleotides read TGCAGCACCCACGGGACAAATTCGGAGACCCAGTACTTC.

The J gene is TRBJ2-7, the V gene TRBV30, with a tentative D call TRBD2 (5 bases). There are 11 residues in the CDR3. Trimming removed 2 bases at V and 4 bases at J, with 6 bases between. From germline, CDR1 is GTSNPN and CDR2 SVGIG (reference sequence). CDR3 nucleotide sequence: TGTGCCTGGAGTAGGGAGTACGAGCAGTACTTC. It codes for CAWSREYEQYF.